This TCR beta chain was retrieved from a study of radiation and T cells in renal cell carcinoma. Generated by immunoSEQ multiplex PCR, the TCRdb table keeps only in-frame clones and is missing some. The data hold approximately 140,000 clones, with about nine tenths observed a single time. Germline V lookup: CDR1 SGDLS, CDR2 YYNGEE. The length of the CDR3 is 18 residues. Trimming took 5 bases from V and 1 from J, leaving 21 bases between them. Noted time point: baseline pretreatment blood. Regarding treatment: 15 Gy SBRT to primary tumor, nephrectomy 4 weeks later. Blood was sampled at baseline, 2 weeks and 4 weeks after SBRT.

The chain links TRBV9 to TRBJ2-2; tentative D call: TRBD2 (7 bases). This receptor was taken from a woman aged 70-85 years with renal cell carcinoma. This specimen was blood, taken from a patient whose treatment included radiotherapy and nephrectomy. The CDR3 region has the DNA TGTGCCAGCAGTAAAGGGGGGGGCGCCAGCCTGAACACCGGGGAGCTGTTTTTT. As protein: CASSKGGGASLNTGELFF.